This section outlines one T cell receptor (beta chain) sequence together with its context. Its matching antigen is unknown. Libraries were prepared by immunoSEQ multiplex PCR; TCRdb keeps only in-frame clonotypes and omits some of them. The table lists 30,000 to 35,000 clones, approximately 90% of them singletons, with around 4.8% in the top ten. This entry comes from a study of neoadjuvant nivolumab and ipilimumab in lung cancer. Study-wide results and caveats: Only two of four nivolumab-treated tumors gained richness and clonality by surgery.

V dropped 6 bases and J dropped 0 bases, with 12 bases sitting between them. This CDR3 region has 16 residues. The germline V gene encodes CDR1 SNHLY and CDR2 FYNNEI. This sequence was found in an adult with non-small cell lung cancer. Sequencing was performed on peripheral blood, taken after neoadjuvant nivolumab, alone or with ipilimumab, at or shortly before surgery. The chain carries TRBV2 and TRBJ1-6, with D uncertain. The CDR3, as DNA: TGTGCCAGCAGAGCCTTAATAAACTCCTATAATTCACCCCTCCACTTT. Protein product: CASRALINSYNSPLHF.